These 21 T cell receptor beta chains were sequenced from one sample in a study of CD8+CD57+ T cells in acquired aplastic anemia. Genomic DNA constituted the template upon which TCR beta VDJ and CDR3 profiling was performed. TCRdb reanalysed the reads using MiXCR and keeps one entry per CDR3 protein. Of fewer than 250,000 distinct CDR3 sequences listed, roughly half were seen once; the top ten hold more than 15%. Sequencing used sorted CD4+, CD8+, or CD8+CD57+ T cells (not recorded which) from PBMCs. These receptors came from a human donor in good health, serving as a control.

The V and J genes are TRBV7-2 and TRBJ1-6, with D perhaps matching TRBD1 (6 bases). The CDR3 has 14 residues. The ends were cut back, 0 bases at V and 10 bases at J, with 10 bases in the middle. Germline lookup yields CDR1 SGHTA and CDR2 FQGNSA. The CDR3 coding sequence is TGTGCCAGCAGCTTAGCGGGGGCGCGGTCACCCCTCCACTTT. Its protein product is CASSLAGARSPLHF.

This chain links TRBV10-3 with TRBJ2-3, with D perhaps assigned TRBD1 or TRBD2 (6 bases each). Trimming stripped 3 bases from V and 11 bases from J, with 24 bases between. The CDR3 length is 16 residues. Germline CDR1 is ENHRY and CDR2 is SYGVKD. CDR3 bases: TGTGCCATCAGTGACCCGGGACTGGGGGCCAGCAATGAGCAGTATTTT. This sequence encodes CAISDPGLGASNEQYF.

In DNA form, the CDR3 reads TGTGCCAGCAGCGTCAGCGGGGGGGAGACCGGGGAGCTGTTTTTT. As protein: CASSVSGGETGELFF. The rearrangement links TRBV7-9 to TRBJ2-2; 10 bases are a match to TRBD2. J was trimmed by 5 bases and V by 5 bases; bases with no gene match: 5. The length of the CDR3 is 15 residues. Germline assignment: CDR1 SEHNR and CDR2 FQNEAQ (reference sequence).

The chain carries TRBV10-3 and TRBJ1-2, with D possibly TRBD1 on 5 matching bases. With 7 bases removed from V and 4 bases from J, the gap between germline ends came to 13 bases. Germline V gene data show CDR1 as ENHRY and CDR2 as SYGVKD. The CDR3 is 13 amino acids. CDR3 loop: CAIKGGQGYGYTF. The CDR3 DNA follows: TGTGCCATCAAAGGAGGACAAGGCTATGGCTACACCTTC.

This sequence joins TRBV29-1 and TRBJ1-1; D is possibly TRBD1 (5 bases). This CDR3 has 13 residues. V shed 1 base and J shed 6 bases, with 12 bases lying between them. Looked up from germline, CDR1 is SQVTM and CDR2 is ANQGSEA. CDR3 nucleotide sequence: TGCAGCGTTGAAGGGGAGAAGACAGCTGAAGCTTTCTTT. It codes for CSVEGEKTAEAFF.

This clonotype was detected many times. The CDR3 sequence: CASSLAQYNEQFF. CDR3 coding DNA: TGTGCCAGCAGCTTAGCGCAGTACAATGAGCAGTTCTTC. The chain joins TRBV7-2 to TRBJ2-1; no definite D call. There are 13 residues in the CDR3. Germline CDR1 reads SGHTA; CDR2 reads FQGNSA. V was clipped by 0 bases and J by 4 bases, with 4 bases between them.

To note about this clonotype: This could be a read error, since a much larger clone is one nucleotide away. V usage is TRBV7-2 and J usage is TRBJ2-7; no firm D call. Trimming stripped 3 bases from V and 0 bases from J, with 0 bases between. Germline V gene sequence: CDR1 SGHTA, CDR2 FQGNSA. The CDR3 consists of 11 residues. The chain's CDR3 is CASSFSYEQYF. The CDR3 DNA is TGTGCCAGCAGCTTCTCCTACGAGCAGTACTTC.

V is TRBV19 and J is TRBJ1-5; D remains unclear. Germline V lookup: CDR1 LNHDA, CDR2 SQIVND (reference sequence). The CDR3 has 12 residues. V dropped 6 bases and J dropped 11 bases, with 14 bases sitting between them. The CDR3: CASSSVRETQHF. In DNA, the CDR3 is TGTGCCAGTAGCTCGGTAAGAGAGACCCAGCATTTT.

This clonotype has ten or more counts. The CDR3 protein is CASSEPGGLTDTQYF. The CDR3 bases are TGTGCCAGCAGTGAGCCAGGGGGTCTAACAGATACGCAGTATTTT. The J gene is TRBJ2-3, the V gene TRBV6-1; 7 bases agree with TRBD1. The CDR3 is made up of 15 amino acids. Per the germline V gene, CDR1 is MNHNS and CDR2 is SASEGT. The junction had 6 bases not matched to a gene; V was cut back by 3 bases and J by 3 bases.

In its sample, this clonotype was seen once. The chain uses TRBV19 and TRBJ2-5, with a tentative D call TRBD2 (5 bases). The CDR3 totals 12 residues. Trimming took off 10 bases at V and 4 bases at J, with 13 bases between the two ends. CDR1 is LNHDA, CDR2 SQIVND, per germline (reference sequence). This CDR3 reads CATGLSRETQYF. The CDR3 DNA is TGTGCCACCGGACTGTCCCGAGAGACCCAGTACTTC.

This clonotype was seen at least ten times. V usage is TRBV25-1 and J usage is TRBJ1-6, with D hard to call. Germline V lookup: CDR1 MGHDK, CDR2 SYGVNS. The CDR3 runs to 15 residues. The V end was cut by 6 bases, the J end by 5 bases, with 14 bases between. The CDR3 DNA sequence: TGTGCCAGCAGGGCGTGGGAAAGCGATAATTCACCCCTCCACTTT. Its protein is CASRAWESDNSPLHF. Variable domain in full (rest from reference TRBV25-1 and TRBJ1-6): EADIYQTPRYLVIGTGKKITLECSQTMGHDKMYWYQQDPGMELHLIHYSYGVNSTEKGDLSSESTVSRIRTEHFPLTLESARPSHTSQYLCASRAWESDNSPLHFGNGTRLTVT.

This clonotype was observed a handful of times. A much larger clone lies a single base off, so this may be a read error. J is TRBJ2-7 and V is TRBV5-1, with unresolved D. This CDR3 has 13 residues. V lost 0 bases, J lost 4 bases, and 8 bases lay in between. From germline, CDR1 is SGHRS and CDR2 YFSETQ. The CDR3 DNA reads TGCGCCAGCAGCTTGGCTGGGGTTTACGAGCAGTACTTC. It codes for CASSLAGVYEQYF.

Comments on this clonotype: A much larger clone sits a single nucleotide away, making a read error possible. The J gene is TRBJ2-7, the V gene TRBV3-1; TRBD1 is a possible D gene (6 bases). The end of the DNA aligns better with TRBJ2-5, so the J call may be wrong. This CDR3 region has 15 residues. Germline V gene data show CDR1 as LGHDT and CDR2 as YNNKEL (reference sequence). CDR3 nucleotides: TGTGCCGGCAGCCAAGATACAGGGCCTCAAGAGACCCAGTACTTC. This encodes CAGSQDTGPQETQYF.

This clonotype was counted ten times or more. Relative to the germline gene, one junction end is altered; a read error may explain this. This chain connects TRBV24-1 to TRBJ1-1; D gene uncertain. Germline V gene lookup returns CDR1 KGHDR and CDR2 SFDVKD. This CDR3 is built from 13 residues. The CDR3 loop is CATRSSGNPEAFF. CDR3 nucleotides: TGTGCCACCAGGTCGTCGGGGAACCCTGAAGCTTTCTTT.

There are a few counts of this clonotype. This sequence joins TRBV2 and TRBJ2-1; 15 bases are shared with TRBD2. The V gene's germline CDR1 is SNHLY and CDR2 FYNNEI. J lost 6 bases, V lost 5 bases, and 11 bases had no gene match. The CDR3 consists of 18 residues. The CDR3: CASSYRGLAGGLVNEQFF. The CDR3 nucleotides are TGTGCCAGCAGTTACCGTGGACTAGCGGGGGGGCTCGTCAATGAGCAGTTCTTC.

The chain uses TRBV6-2 or TRBV6-3 and TRBJ1-1, with a possible D match to TRBD1 (5 bases). V was cut by 2 bases and J by 3 bases, with 25 bases left in between. This CDR3 is 19 amino acids long. Germline V gene data show CDR1 as MNHEY and CDR2 as SVGEGT. The CDR3 region has the DNA TGTGCCAGCAGTTACACCCTGGGTCCGGCGAGGGGTTTGGACACTGAAGCTTTCTTT. Encoded protein: CASSYTLGPARGLDTEAFF.

In its sample, this clonotype was seen many times. For the CDR3, the DNA is TGTGCCAGCAGTGAATCTGGGGGCACTGAAGCTTTCTTT. Translation: CASSESGGTEAFF. V gene TRBV6-1 combines with J gene TRBJ1-1; D might be TRBD1 (5 bases). Between the trimmed V and J ends, which lost 2 bases and 4 bases, there was a span of 8 bases. The CDR3 runs to 13 residues. Looked up from germline, CDR1 is MNHNS and CDR2 is SASEGT.

CDR3 bases: TGTGCCAGCAGCCAACAGGAAAGCAGCTACACCTTC. Translated: CASSQQESSYTF. The chain combines TRBV7-9 with TRBJ1-2; possible D gene TRBD1, 5 bases. The CDR3 is made up of 12 amino acids. Deletions cut 5 bases from V and 9 bases from J, with 13 bases between. Germline V CDR1 and CDR2: SEHNR, FQNEAQ (reference sequence).

On this clonotype: Mismatch with germline at one junction end may stem from a read error. This sequence joins TRBV9 and TRBJ1-2, with 9 bases identical to TRBD1. Germline CDR1 and CDR2: SGDLS and YYNGEE. The CDR3 has 15 amino acids. CDR3 sequence reads: CASSGGDREVYDYTF. In DNA form, the CDR3 reads TGTGCCAGCAGCGGTGGGGACAGGGAGGTCTATGACTACACCTTC.

This clonotype was counted ten times or more. The rearrangement joins TRBV24-1 to TRBJ2-1, with D perhaps TRBD1 or TRBD2 (5 bases each). The germline V gene encodes CDR1 KGHDR and CDR2 SFDVKD. Trimming stripped 5 bases from V and 3 bases from J, with 16 bases between. This CDR3 has 16 residues. The CDR3 loop is CATSASRDRDYNEQFF. The DNA for the CDR3 is TGTGCCACCAGTGCATCTCGGGACCGGGACTACAATGAGCAGTTCTTC.

This clonotype was seen repeatedly, ten times or more. The chain recombines TRBV5-1 with TRBJ1-1; a weak D match, TRBD1 (5 bases). CDR3 length: 14 amino acids. Per germline, CDR1 SGHRS and CDR2 YFSETQ. Trimming removed 5 bases at V and 4 bases at J, with 15 bases between. The CDR3 DNA sequence: TGCGCCAGCAGGCTGGGTCCTGGGGGCACTGAAGCTTTCTTT. Residues: CASRLGPGGTEAFF.